This T cell receptor beta chain derives from a study of shared clonotypes between healthy human individuals. V shed 1 base, J shed 6 bases, and the junction held 5 bases outside the gene matches. Germline lookup yields CDR1 SGHAT and CDR2 FQNNGV. The CDR3 is 15 amino acids. Clones were sequenced by immunoSEQ multiplex PCR, and TCRdb holds only the in-frame ones, with some missing. The table includes approximately 320,000 clones, approximately 79% detected once. As regards this clone: Its matching antigen is unknown.

Study outcomes and limitations: In several donors, about 5% of naive CD4 clonotypes appeared in common.

The chain links TRBV11-2 to TRBJ1-4; 7 bases are shared with TRBD1. The sequence came from a young man in good health. The sequencing input was memory CD4+ T cells sorted from blood. Subset given: CD45RA-negative fraction. Here the CDR3 reads CASSLVRDSDEKLFF. DNA for the CDR3: TGTGCCAGCAGCTTAGTCAGGGACAGTGATGAAAAACTGTTTTTT.